These 26 T cell receptor beta chains were all obtained from the same sample, sequenced in a study of T cell repertoires in cytomegalovirus infection. Which antigens these TCRs recognize remains unknown. TCRdb re-called the reads with MiXCR, one entry per CDR3 protein. Here the sample spans hundreds of thousands of distinct CDR3 sequences, 25% to 35% being singletons. This specimen was cultured PBMCs, taken from culture after CMV antigen stimulation. Source of these receptors: a human donor in good health (CMV status not recorded). Some clones in this sample may be carry-over from other donors' samples.

V is TRBV27 and J is TRBJ2-3, with D unclear. V lost 0 bases and J 4 bases, leaving 8 bases between the germline ends. Per the germline V gene, CDR1 is MNHEY and CDR2 is SMNVEV (reference sequence). The CDR3 sequence is 14 residues long. CDR3 DNA: TGTGCCAGCAGTTTATCCGCGAACCCAGATACGCAGTATTTT. As protein: CASSLSANPDTQYF.

This chain uses TRBV28 with TRBJ2-7, with 14 bases identical to TRBD2. Trimming at V came to 5 bases and at J to 5 bases, leaving 2 bases not matched to a gene. The germline V gene encodes CDR1 MDHEN and CDR2 SYDVKM. The CDR3 spans 14 residues. The CDR3 region has the DNA TGTGCCAGCAGTCGGACTAGCGGGAGGAACGAGCAGTACTTC. Translation gives CASSRTSGRNEQYF. The entire variable domain, with the rest obtained from reference TRBV28 and TRBJ2-7, is as follows: DVKVTQSSRYLVKRTGEKVFLECVQDMDHENMFWYRQDPGLGLRLIYFSYDVKMKEKGDIPEGYSVSREKKERFSLILESASTNQTSMYLCASSRTSGRNEQYFGPGTRLTVT.

This clonotype has more than one count but fewer than ten. The chain is built from TRBV24-1 and TRBJ2-1; D possibly uses TRBD1 or TRBD2 (5 bases each). V shed 2 bases and J shed 0 bases, with 16 bases lying between them. Looked up from germline, CDR1 is KGHDR and CDR2 is SFDVKD. The CDR3 runs to 18 residues. The CDR3 is CATSDSGPGRSSYNEQFF. The DNA of the CDR3 is TGTGCCACCAGTGATTCGGGACCCGGAAGGAGCTCCTACAATGAGCAGTTCTTC.

The rearrangement joins TRBV7-9 to TRBJ1-2, with D possibly matching TRBD1 (5 bases). The CDR3 is 16 amino acids. The germline V gene encodes CDR1 SEHNR and CDR2 FQNEAQ (reference sequence). V lost 5 bases, J lost 0 bases, and 16 bases lay in between. The CDR3 is CASSPAMGGPNYGYTF. DNA of the CDR3: TGTGCCAGCAGCCCCGCGATGGGGGGTCCTAACTATGGCTACACCTTC.

The chain couples TRBV7-3 to TRBJ2-3, with 9 bases identical to TRBD2. Unmatched junction bases numbered 8, after V lost 3 bases and J lost 4 bases. This CDR3 spans 16 amino acids. Germline V gene lookup returns CDR1 SGHTA and CDR2 FQGTGA. CDR3 amino acids: CASSLIAGERADTQYF. CDR3 DNA sequence: TGTGCCAGCAGCTTGATAGCGGGAGAAAGGGCAGATACGCAGTATTTT.

CDR3 in DNA: TGTGCCAGCAGCTTAGCGGATGGGGGGCAGGAGCCCCAGCATTTT. Translating it yields CASSLADGGQEPQHF. The chain joins TRBV7-6 to TRBJ1-5, with D possibly matching TRBD1 (6 bases). Per the germline V gene, CDR1 is SGHVS and CDR2 is FNYEAQ. The CDR3 has 15 amino acids. V was clipped by 0 bases and J by 8 bases, with 14 bases between them.

The gene calls are TRBV29-1 and TRBJ1-2, with unresolved D. This CDR3 is 12 amino acids long. Trimming removed 1 base from V and 4 bases from J, with 7 bases in between. CDR1 and CDR2 (germline): SQVTM, ANQGSEA. CDR3 loop: CSVEGEVYGYTF. The CDR3 region has the DNA TGCAGCGTTGAAGGGGAGGTCTATGGCTACACCTTC.

This clonotype has a handful of counts. This rearrangement joins TRBV14 to TRBJ2-3; 7 positions match TRBD1. Germline assignment: CDR1 SGHDN and CDR2 FVKESK. The length of the CDR3 is 15 residues. Germline trimming cut 1 base from V and 8 bases from J; bases unmatched to any gene: 9. The CDR3 nucleotides read TGTGCCAGCAGCCAAGTCGGGACAGCTTCGGTTACGCAGTATTTT. Amino acid sequence: CASSQVGTASVTQYF. The full variable domain, completed using reference TRBV14 and TRBJ2-3, is EAGVTQFPSHSVIEKGQTVTLRCDPISGHDNLYWYRRVMGKEIKFLLHFVKESKQDESGMPNNRFLAERTGGTYSTLKVQPAELEDSGVYFCASSQVGTASVTQYFGPGTRLTVL.

The chain joins TRBV5-1 to TRBJ1-2; D gene uncertain. This CDR3 is 17 amino acids long. V was clipped by 2 bases and J by 1 base, with 18 bases between them. Germline values: CDR1 SGHRS, CDR2 YFSETQ. In nucleotides, the CDR3 is TGCGCCAGCAGCTTTACGGCAGAATCCAAGCATAACTATGGCTACACCTTC. Translating it yields CASSFTAESKHNYGYTF.

The rearrangement uses TRBV12-3 or TRBV12-4 and TRBJ1-5; 8 bases match TRBD1. There are 16 residues in the CDR3. The V and J ends lost 5 bases and 3 bases, in that order; junction bases with no gene match: 9. The CDR3 loop reads CASSSPGTGVNQPQHF. CDR3 coding DNA: TGTGCCAGCAGTAGTCCTGGGACAGGTGTCAATCAGCCCCAGCATTTT.

The sample holds a few counts of this clonotype. This chain joins TRBV29-1 and TRBJ2-7; D is perhaps TRBD1 (6 bases). Germline-derived CDR1 and CDR2 are SQVTM and ANQGSEA. V shed 7 bases and J shed 3 bases, with 16 bases lying between them. This CDR3 contains 13 residues. The CDR3: CSGGQGPRYEQYF. CDR3 nucleotide sequence: TGCAGCGGGGGACAAGGACCCCGCTACGAGCAGTACTTC.

V and J are TRBV7-4 and TRBJ1-1; D may be TRBD1 (5 bases). CDR3 size: 17 residues. With 5 bases removed from V and 1 base from J, the gap between germline ends came to 20 bases. CDR1 SGHVT and CDR2 SQSDAQ come from the germline V gene. CDR3 nucleotides: TGTGCCAGCAGCCCCCGGAGGGAGGGGTTGAGGAACACTGAAGCTTTCTTT. Amino acid sequence: CASSPRREGLRNTEAFF.

In its sample, this clonotype was seen many times. J is TRBJ2-7 and V is TRBV7-8; 9 nucleotides line up with TRBD1. V was pared by 1 base and J by 3 bases, with 7 bases of the junction left unmatched. This CDR3 region has 16 residues. CDR1 is SGHVS, CDR2 FQNEAQ, per germline. This CDR3 is CASSLVGGQGGYEQYF. The CDR3 bases are TGTGCCAGCAGCTTAGTGGGGGGACAGGGAGGCTACGAGCAGTACTTC.

This clonotype came up a few times. The rearrangement joins TRBV5-4 to TRBJ2-1; 7 bases match TRBD2. The ends lost 2 bases at V and 7 bases at J; junction bases unmatched: 9. Germline lookup yields CDR1 SGHNT and CDR2 YYREEE (reference sequence). This CDR3 region has 15 residues. CDR3 residues: CASSFGGTNENEQFF. Written as DNA, the CDR3 is TGTGCCAGCAGCTTCGGCGGGACTAATGAAAATGAGCAGTTCTTC.

This clonotype was recorded at least ten times. Here the CDR3 reads CASSLVVGSRGETQYF. The CDR3 DNA reads as TGTGCCAGCAGCCTAGTAGTGGGGTCGCGGGGAGAGACCCAGTACTTC. The V call is TRBV11-2, the J call TRBJ2-5; D is perhaps TRBD2 (6 bases). Germline V gene lookup returns CDR1 SGHAT and CDR2 FQNNGV. The CDR3 runs to 16 residues. Trimming left V 5 bases short and J 4 bases short, with 20 bases between.

The chain has TRBV6-2 or TRBV6-3 and TRBJ1-5; 9 positions agree with TRBD1. J lost 4 bases, V lost 7 bases, and 11 bases had no gene match. The CDR3 consists of 16 residues. Germline V lookup: CDR1 MNHEY, CDR2 SVGEGT. The DNA of the CDR3 is TGTGCCAGCACCCCACAGGGGGCGTTGAGAAATCAGCCCCAGCATTTT. Encoded protein: CASTPQGALRNQPQHF.

This chain links TRBV7-6 with TRBJ1-3; weak D call: TRBD1 (6 bases). The ends were cut back, 5 bases at V and 4 bases at J, with 15 bases in the middle. Germline CDR1 reads SGHVS; CDR2 reads FNYEAQ. This CDR3 has 15 amino acids. DNA for the CDR3: TGTGCCAGCAGCCCATTACGGGGGCCAGGAAACACCATATATTTT. It specifies CASSPLRGPGNTIYF.

This clonotype was seen only a few times. V usage is TRBV4-1 and J usage is TRBJ1-4; 9 bases are shared with TRBD1. The V gene's germline CDR1 is MGHRA and CDR2 YSYEKL. V lost 4 bases and J lost 0; bases outside the gene matches: 6. The CDR3 covers 17 residues. The CDR3 reads CASSRVGQGSTNEKLFF. The DNA for the CDR3 is TGCGCCAGCAGCCGGGTAGGACAGGGGTCAACTAATGAAAAACTGTTTTTT.

This clonotype was counted at least ten times. The V and J genes are TRBV27 and TRBJ1-4; possible D gene TRBD1, 5 bases. V gave up 6 bases and J gave up 2 bases, with 7 bases separating them. The germline CDR1 and CDR2 sequences are MNHEY and SMNVEV (reference sequence). The CDR3 spans 13 residues. The chain's CDR3 is CASRQGTNEKLFF. CDR3 sequence (DNA): TGTGCCAGCAGGCAGGGCACTAATGAAAAACTGTTTTTT.

This clonotype was picked up a small number of times. This chain connects TRBV12-3 or TRBV12-4 to TRBJ1-5, with D possibly TRBD1 on 5 matching bases. Deletions cut 7 bases from V and 0 bases from J, with 10 bases between. There are 14 residues in the CDR3. The CDR3 sequence is CASTWGNSNQPQHF. The CDR3 nucleotides are TGTGCCAGCACCTGGGGCAATAGCAATCAGCCCCAGCATTTT.

The sample holds a few counts of this clonotype. The chain is built from TRBV7-9 and TRBJ1-1; no clear D. This CDR3 is 11 amino acids long. Germline loops: CDR1 SEHNR, CDR2 FQNEAQ (reference sequence). V gave up 1 base and J gave up 11 bases, with 8 bases separating them. The DNA for the CDR3 is TGTGCCAGCAGCTTAGGAAGAGTTGCTTTCTTT. It is translated as CASSLGRVAFF.

This chain joins TRBV6-2 or TRBV6-3 and TRBJ2-7; D remains unclear. The CDR3 sequence is 17 residues long. Trimming removed 5 bases at V and 2 bases at J, with 22 bases between. CDR1 is MNHEY and CDR2 is SVGEGT in the germline V gene. CDR3 coding DNA: TGTGCCAGCAGTCTCGAACCTCTCCGGGCCCGTCCCTACGAGCAGTACTTC. Translated, it gives CASSLEPLRARPYEQYF.

This clonotype has only a few counts. The V gene is TRBV7-3, the J gene TRBJ1-2; tentatively, D is TRBD1 (6 bases). Germline assignment: CDR1 SGHTA and CDR2 FQGTGA. V dropped 3 bases and J dropped 3 bases, with 14 bases sitting between them. This CDR3 is 15 amino acids long. In DNA form, the CDR3 reads TGTGCCAGCAGCTTCCTACAGGGAAGGGACTATGGCTACACCTTC. Translated, it gives CASSFLQGRDYGYTF.

In this sample, this clonotype turned up a few times. The genes are TRBV19 and TRBJ2-1, with D perhaps TRBD2 (6 bases). This CDR3 spans 18 amino acids. Germline-derived CDR1 and CDR2 are LNHDA and SQIVND (reference sequence). V lost 5 bases to trimming and J lost 0 bases, with 20 bases between them. The chain's CDR3 is CASSHLDWGESSYNEQFF. In DNA, the CDR3 is TGTGCCAGTAGTCATCTAGACTGGGGGGAAAGCTCCTACAATGAGCAGTTCTTC.

This chain connects TRBV19 to TRBJ1-5; maybe TRBD1 (6 bases). Trimming stripped 9 bases from V and 0 bases from J, with 12 bases between. This CDR3 is built from 14 residues. Germline assignment: CDR1 LNHDA and CDR2 SQIVND (reference sequence). The CDR3 nucleotides are TGTGCCAGCCGACAGGACCATAGCAATCAGCCCCAGCATTTT. Its translation is CASRQDHSNQPQHF.

The sample holds a few counts of this clonotype. As DNA, the CDR3 is TGTGCCACCCGGCGGACCATGAACACTGAAGCTTTCTTT. Translation: CATRRTMNTEAFF. This rearrangement joins TRBV6-1 to TRBJ1-1, with no clear D. The CDR3 contains 13 residues. Trimming took 10 bases from V and 0 from J, leaving 12 bases between them. Germline V lookup: CDR1 MNHNS, CDR2 SASEGT.